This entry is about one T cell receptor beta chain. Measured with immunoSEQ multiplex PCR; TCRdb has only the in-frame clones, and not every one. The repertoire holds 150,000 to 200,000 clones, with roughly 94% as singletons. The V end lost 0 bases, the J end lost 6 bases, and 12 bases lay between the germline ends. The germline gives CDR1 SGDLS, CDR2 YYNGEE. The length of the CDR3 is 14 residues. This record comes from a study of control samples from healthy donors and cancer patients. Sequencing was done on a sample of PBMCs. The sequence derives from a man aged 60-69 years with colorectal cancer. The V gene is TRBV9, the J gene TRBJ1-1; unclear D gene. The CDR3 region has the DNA TGTGCCAGCAGCGTAGGGTCCCTTGGCGCTGAAGCTTTCTTT. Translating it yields CASSVGSLGAEAFF. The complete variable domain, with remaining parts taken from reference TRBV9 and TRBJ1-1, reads DSGVTQTPKHLITATGQRVTLRCSPRSGDLSVYWYQQSLDQGLQFLIQYYNGEERAKGNILERFSAQQFPDLHSELNLSSLELGDSALYFCASSVGSLGAEAFFGQGTRLTVV.